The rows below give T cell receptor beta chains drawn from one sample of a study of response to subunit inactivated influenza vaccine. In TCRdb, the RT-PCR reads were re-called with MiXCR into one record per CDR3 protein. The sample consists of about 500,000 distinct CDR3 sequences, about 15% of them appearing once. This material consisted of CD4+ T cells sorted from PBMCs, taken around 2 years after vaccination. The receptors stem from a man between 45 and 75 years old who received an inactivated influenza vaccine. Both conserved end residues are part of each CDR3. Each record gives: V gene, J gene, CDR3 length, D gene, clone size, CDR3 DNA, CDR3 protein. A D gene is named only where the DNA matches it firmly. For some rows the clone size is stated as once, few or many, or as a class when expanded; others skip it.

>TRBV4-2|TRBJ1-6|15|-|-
TGTGCCAGCAGCCTGGAGGGGGTAAAAAAATCACCCCTCCACTTT
CASSLEGVKKSPLHF
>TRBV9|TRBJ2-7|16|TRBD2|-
TGTGCCAGCAGCACAGCCAGAGAGGGAGGGACCTACGAGCAGTACTTC
CASSTAREGGTYEQYF
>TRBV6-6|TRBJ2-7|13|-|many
TGTGCCACCTCCACATTCGGATTGTCCGAGCAGTACTTC
CATSTFGLSEQYF
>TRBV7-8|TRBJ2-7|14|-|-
TGTGCCAGCAGCTTAGCGAAAGGGGCAGGCGAGCAGTACTTC
CASSLAKGAGEQYF
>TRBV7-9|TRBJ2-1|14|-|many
TGTGCCAGCAGCTTAGGAGGGGACTACAATGAGCAGTTCTTC
CASSLGGDYNEQFF
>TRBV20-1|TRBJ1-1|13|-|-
TGCAGTGCCCCCGGGACGGTGAACACTGAAGCTTTCTTT
CSAPGTVNTEAFF
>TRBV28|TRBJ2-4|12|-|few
TGTGCCAGTTTTACAGGGTTAAACATTCAGTACTTC
CASFTGLNIQYF
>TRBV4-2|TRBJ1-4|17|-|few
TGTGCCAGCAGCCAAGATAGCGGGGGTAAAACTAATGAAAAACTGTTTTTT
CASSQDSGGKTNEKLFF
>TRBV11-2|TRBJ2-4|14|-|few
TGTGCCAGCAGCCCAGGGGTAGCCAAAAACATTCAGTACTTC
CASSPGVAKNIQYF
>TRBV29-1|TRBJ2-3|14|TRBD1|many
TGCAGCGGTACGGGACAGTTGATCACAGATACGCAGTATTTT
CSGTGQLITDTQYF
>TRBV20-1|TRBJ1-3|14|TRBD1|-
TGCAGTGCTCGACAGGGGCTGCAAGGAAACACCATATATTTT
CSARQGLQGNTIYF
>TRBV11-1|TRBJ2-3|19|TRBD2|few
TGTGCCAGCAGCTTAAACCCCCGCCAGCGCGCGGGAGGACCAGATACGCAGTATTTT
CASSLNPRQRAGGPDTQYF
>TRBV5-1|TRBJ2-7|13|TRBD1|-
TGCGCCAGCAGCTCCGGACAGGCCAACGAGCAGTACTTC
CASSSGQANEQYF
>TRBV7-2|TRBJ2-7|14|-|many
TGTGCCAGCAGCTTACAGCAGGTGGGGTACGAGCAGTACTTC
CASSLQQVGYEQYF
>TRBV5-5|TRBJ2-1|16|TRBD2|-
TGTGCCAGCAGCAGCCAGGGAAGCGGGAGTTTCTATGAGCAGTTCTTC
CASSSQGSGSFYEQFF
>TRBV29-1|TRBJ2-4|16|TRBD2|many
TGCAGCGTTGACGGGGGAGGACTAGCGGGAGGAAACATTCAGTACTTC
CSVDGGGLAGGNIQYF
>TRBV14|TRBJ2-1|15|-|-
TGTGCCAGCAGCCAACTAGGGGGGTCCTACAATGAGCAGTTCTTC
CASSQLGGSYNEQFF
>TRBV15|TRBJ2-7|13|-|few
TGTGCCACCAGCAGAGACGGGACCTCCGAGCAGTACTTC
CATSRDGTSEQYF
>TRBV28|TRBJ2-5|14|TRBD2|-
TGTGCCAGCAGGTTAGCGGGAGGGTCAGAGACCCAGTACTTC
CASRLAGGSETQYF
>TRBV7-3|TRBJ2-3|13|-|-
TGTGCCAGCAGCTTAACTAACCCAGATACGCAGTATTTT
CASSLTNPDTQYF
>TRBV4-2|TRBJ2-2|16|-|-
TGTGCCAGCAGCCAGGCCGGGACCAGCGGGACCGGGGAGCTGTTTTTT
CASSQAGTSGTGELFF
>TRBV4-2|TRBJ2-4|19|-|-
TGTGCCAGCAGCCAAGATAGGTCACAGCGGCCGGGGAGAAAAAACATTCAGTACTTC
CASSQDRSQRPGRKNIQYF
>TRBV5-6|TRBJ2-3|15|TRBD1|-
TGTGCCAGCAGCTTACTAGACAGGGGAACGGCTACGCAGTATTTT
CASSLLDRGTATQYF
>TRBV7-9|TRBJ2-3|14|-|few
TGTGCCAGCAGCTTAAGTACGAGCACAGATACGCAGTATTTT
CASSLSTSTDTQYF
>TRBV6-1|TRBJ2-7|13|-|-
TGTGCCAGCAGTGAGAACAGTCCCTACGAGCAGTACTTC
CASSENSPYEQYF